The 12 T cell receptor beta chains listed next were all sequenced from one sample in a study of synovial regulatory T cells in juvenile arthritis. TCRdb keeps only in-frame clones here, not all; method: immunoSEQ multiplex PCR. Recorded for this sample: 7,500 to 10,000 clones. The material sequenced was Treg cells from blood. Subset: remaining (HLA-DR-negative) circulating blood Treg cells. The receptors were gathered from a donor aged 2-30 years with juvenile idiopathic arthritis.

The chain uses TRBV7-8 and TRBJ1-1. Germline lookup yields CDR1 SGHVS and CDR2 FQNEAQ. The CDR3 sequence is 13 residues long. Only the protein is on record. The CDR3 sequence is CASRLGMGTEAFF.

The chain is built from TRBV11-2 and TRBJ1-2; TCRdb's D call, TRBD1, is unchecked because there is no DNA. The CDR3 runs to 13 residues. No DNA appears here. Germline assignment: CDR1 SGHAT and CDR2 FQNNGV. The CDR3 sequence: CASSLDRGGGYTF.

The rearrangement links TRBV9 to TRBJ2-3; no DNA is available, so the TRBD1 call from TCRdb remains unchecked. The germline gives CDR1 SGDLS, CDR2 YYNGEE. This CDR3 has 16 residues. No DNA sequence is on record. The CDR3 sequence: CASSVVGLTRTDTQYF.

The rearrangement links TRBV7-8 to TRBJ2-1; TCRdb reports TRBD2, a call that lacks DNA to check it against. This CDR3 contains 12 residues. The protein alone is recorded here. Germline values: CDR1 SGHVS, CDR2 FQNEAQ. CDR3 in amino acids: CASSLGEAGQFF.

The chain joins TRBV7-2 to TRBJ2-7; the D call of TRBD1 rests on TCRdb alone, since no DNA is present to check it. The CDR3 length is 13 residues. No DNA sequence is on record. Looked up from germline, CDR1 is SGHTA and CDR2 is FQGNSA. The CDR3 sequence is CASSPWTVYEQYF.

The CDR3 spells CASRETYNEQFF. This chain joins TRBV6-6 and TRBJ2-1; the TRBD2 assignment by TCRdb is unverifiable without DNA. Germline V lookup: CDR1 MNHNY, CDR2 SVGAGI (reference sequence). CDR3 size: 12 residues. Only the protein is available.

This chain uses TRBV7-2 with TRBJ1-2; as DNA is missing, the TRBD1 call by TCRdb cannot be tested. Germline CDR1 is SGHTA and CDR2 is FQGNSA. The CDR3 has 14 amino acids. No DNA is given. The CDR3 protein is CASSLITGDSGYTF.

This chain connects TRBV13 to TRBJ2-7; absent DNA, TCRdb's TRBD2 call cannot be checked. The V gene's germline CDR1 is PRHDT and CDR2 FYEKMQ (reference sequence). The CDR3 is 14 residues long. Only the protein sequence is given. The CDR3: CASSIRGGSYEQYF.

The chain carries TRBV7-2 and TRBJ1-3; TCRdb's D gene call, TRBD1, goes unchecked for lack of DNA. The CDR3 has 15 amino acids. The record lacks a DNA sequence. Looked up from germline, CDR1 is SGHTA and CDR2 is FQGNSA. The CDR3 spells CASSRQGLAGNTIYF. The entire variable domain, with the rest obtained from reference TRBV7-2 and TRBJ1-3, is as follows: GAGVSQSPSNKVTEKGKDVELRCDPISGHTALYWYRQSLGQGLEFLIYFQGNSAPDKSGLPSDRFSAERTGGSVSTLTIQRTQQEDSAVYLCASSRQGLAGNTIYFGEGSWLTVV.

This chain connects TRBV20-1 to TRBJ2-5. The CDR3 is made up of 11 amino acids. The entry carries no DNA sequence. The germline V gene has CDR1 DFQATT and CDR2 SNEGSKA (reference sequence). CDR3 residues: CSARTPETQYF.

This chain joins TRBV6-1 and TRBJ2-5; as DNA is missing, the TRBD1 call by TCRdb cannot be tested. CDR3 size: 13 residues. This entry has no DNA. The germline gives CDR1 MNHNS, CDR2 SASEGT. This CDR3 is CASYWGPGETQYF.

The chain couples TRBV2 to TRBJ2-1; TCRdb calls TRBD1, which cannot be checked without DNA. In germline, CDR1 is SNHLY, CDR2 FYNNEI. The CDR3 totals 12 residues. The record lacks a DNA sequence. CDR3 sequence: CASRTGGSEQFF.